These T cell receptor beta chains were read from a single sample in a study of cytomegalovirus exposure and HLA in healthy donors. Sequencing used immunoSEQ multiplex PCR; TCRdb keeps in-frame clones, though not all of them. The table shows around 78,000 clones, with roughly 84% occurring only once. Sequenced material: PBMCs. The receptors here all came from a woman between 45 and 60 years old in good health and CMV-seronegative. CDR3s include the opening cysteine and the closing phenylalanine or tryptophan. D genes are given only for firm matches. Where a row states a size, it is once, few, many or the class of an expanded clone; other rows omit it.

J,size,D,V,DNA,CDR3
TRBJ2-2,once,TRBD2,TRBV28,TGTGCCAGCAGTCTTGTGGAGGGCCTAGCGGGAGAAATCACCGGGGAGCTGTTTTTT,CASSLVEGLAGEITGELFF
TRBJ2-1,.,.,TRBV19,TGTGCCAGTAGTAGTCGAGGGGGCTCCTACAATGAGCAGTTCTTC,CASSSRGGSYNEQFF
TRBJ2-5,.,TRBD2,TRBV6-5,TGTGCCAGCATCCCAGCGGGAGGGCCAAAGACCCAGTACTTC,CASIPAGGPKTQYF
TRBJ2-3,.,.,TRBV6-6,TGTGCCAGCGTACGGAGAAGCACAGATACGCAGTATTTT,CASVRRSTDTQYF
TRBJ2-7,.,.,TRBV5-1,TGCGCCAGCAGCTCGGGGTCTTTCCTCTCCTACGAGCAGTACTTC,CASSSGSFLSYEQYF
TRBJ2-1,.,.,TRBV29-1,TGCAGCGTTGAAGCTGCGGGACAGTCACACAATGAGCAGTTCTTC,CSVEAAGQSHNEQFF
TRBJ1-5,.,TRBD1,TRBV25-1,TGTGCCAGCAGTGAGACAGGGTGGTTTCAGCCCCAGCATTTT,CASSETGWFQPQHF
TRBJ2-1,.,.,TRBV28,TGTGCCAGCGGACGGGGGAGGTACAATGAGCAGTTCTTC,CASGRGRYNEQFF
TRBJ2-2,.,TRBD2,TRBV9,TGTGCCAGCAGCGTACTCGGGAGGGACACCGGGGAGCTGTTTTTT,CASSVLGRDTGELFF
TRBJ2-7,.,TRBD1,TRBV7-8,TGTGCCAGCAGCTTCAGGGACAGGAGCTCCTACGAGCAGTACTTC,CASSFRDRSSYEQYF
TRBJ2-1,.,TRBD1,TRBV27,TGTGCCAGCAGTTCGACAGGGCGAGGTGAGCAGTTCTTC,CASSSTGRGEQFF
TRBJ1-6,.,TRBD1,TRBV18,TGTGCCAGCTCACCGGGACAGGGTAATTCACCCCTCCACTTT,CASSPGQGNSPLHF
TRBJ2-1,.,.,TRBV7-9,TGTGCCAGCAGCCCCGGTGGACTACGAAACAATGAGCAGTTCTTC,CASSPGGLRNNEQFF
TRBJ1-2,.,TRBD1,TRBV14,TGTGCCAGCAGCCAAGCTGCCCGAGGGGGCAGGGGCTACACCTTC,CASSQAARGGRGYTF
TRBJ2-1,.,TRBD2,TRBV10-2,TGCGCCAGCAGCGCTATCGGGGGGGAGCAGTTCTTC,CASSAIGGEQFF
TRBJ2-1,.,TRBD1,TRBV27,TGTGCCAGCAAACTCACAGGGGGCTCCTACAATGAGCAGTTCTTC,CASKLTGGSYNEQFF
TRBJ2-7,.,TRBD2,TRBV11-1,TGTGCCAGCAGCTTAGGGAGCGGGAGATACGAGCAGTACTTC,CASSLGSGRYEQYF
TRBJ2-5,.,.,TRBV27,TGTGCCAGCAGTTTAGGGCCCAGCGGGACCCAGTACTTC,CASSLGPSGTQYF
TRBJ1-1,.,TRBD1,TRBV25-1,TGTGCCAGCAGCCGCCAGGGGGCCTACACTGAAGCTTTCTTT,CASSRQGAYTEAFF
TRBJ2-3,.,TRBD2,TRBV12-5,TGTGCTAGTGGTTTTTCCCCAAGCAGCGGGAGGCGCACAGATACGCAGTATTTT,CASGFSPSSGRRTDTQYF
TRBJ2-1,.,TRBD2,TRBV19,TGTGCCAGTACCCCCGGACTAGCGGGGAGCAATGAGCAGTTCTTC,CASTPGLAGSNEQFF
TRBJ2-1,.,TRBD2,TRBV5-5,TGTGCCAGCAGCTTAACTAGCGGGAGCTCCTACAATGAGCAGTTCTTC,CASSLTSGSSYNEQFF
TRBJ1-6,.,.,TRBV7-8,TGTGCCAGCAGCTTAAGCAGGGTATCCTATAATTCACCCCTCCACTTT,CASSLSRVSYNSPLHF
TRBJ2-7,.,.,TRBV29-1,TGCAGCGGGGGGGGGCCACAGGAGCCTTACGAGCAGTACTTC,CSGGGPQEPYEQYF
TRBJ2-7,.,TRBD1,TRBV5-4,TGTGCCAGCAGCTTGTGGGACAGGGCCTACGAGCAGTACTTC,CASSLWDRAYEQYF
TRBJ2-1,once,TRBD2,TRBV7-2,TGTGCCAGCGATGATTCCGGGGGGAGCTCCTACAATGAGCAGTTCTTC,CASDDSGGSSYNEQFF
TRBJ1-2,.,.,TRBV19,TGTGCCAGTAGTATACGTCGAGCGGCAGCTAGTTTCTACACCTTC,CASSIRRAAASFYTF
TRBJ2-2,.,TRBD2,TRBV6-4,TGTGCCAGCAGTGCTACTAGCGGTGCGAACACCGGGGAGCTGTTTTTT,CASSATSGANTGELFF
TRBJ1-2,few,.,TRBV6-5,TGTGCCAGCAGTTCCGGACAGACCTTCTATGGCTACACCTTC,CASSSGQTFYGYTF
TRBJ2-1,once,.,TRBV6-1,TGTGCCAGCAGTACCCCTAATCCGGTCTTC,CASSTPNPVF
TRBJ1-5,.,TRBD1,TRBV19,TGTGCCAGTAGTAGGGACAGGGGGACGGGGCCCCAGCATTTT,CASSRDRGTGPQHF
TRBJ1-1,.,TRBD1,TRBV29-1,TGCAGCGGCCAGACTGGACAGGGCGACACTGAAGCTTTCTTT,CSGQTGQGDTEAFF
TRBJ1-2,.,TRBD1,TRBV10-2,TGCGCCAGCAGTGGGACAGGGAGGAGCGGCTACACCTTC,CASSGTGRSGYTF
TRBJ2-5,.,TRBD1,TRBV7-8,TGTGCCAGCAGCTTCCTCGGACAGGGAAGGGAGACCCAGTACTTC,CASSFLGQGRETQYF
TRBJ1-1,.,TRBD1,TRBV11-2,TGTGCCAGCAGCTCACAGGGGGCGAGTAGGGAAGCTTTCTTT,CASSSQGASREAFF
TRBJ2-3,few,.,TRBV7-3,TGTGCCAGCAGCTTAAGTGGACAGCCCACAGATACGCAGTATTTT,CASSLSGQPTDTQYF
TRBJ1-4,.,TRBD1,TRBV6-1,TGTGCCAGCAGTGAATCAGGGGGTCGGGAAAAACTGTTTTTT,CASSESGGREKLFF
TRBJ2-2,.,.,TRBV13,TGTGCCAGCAGCCGTCTAACAGGGAAGAACACCGGGGAGCTGTTTTTT,CASSRLTGKNTGELFF
TRBJ2-1,.,TRBD2,TRBV2,TGTGCCAGCAGTGATGGCGTTTCGGGAGGAGGCTCCTACAATGAGCAGTTCTTC,CASSDGVSGGGSYNEQFF
TRBJ2-2,few,.,TRBV7-3,TGTGCCAGCGGGGAGAACGGGGAGCTGTTTTTT,CASGENGELFF
TRBJ1-6,.,TRBD1,TRBV5-8,TGTGCCAGCAGCTTGCGTGAAAAGGGGGCACATTCACCCCTCCACTTT,CASSLREKGAHSPLHF
TRBJ2-5,.,.,TRBV13,TGTGCCAGCAGCTTAGGGTCCAGAGGGCCCGAGGACTCCAAAGAGACCCAGTACTTC,CASSLGSRGPEDSKETQYF
TRBJ1-1,.,TRBD1,TRBV7-6,TGTGCCAGCAGCTTAGAGGGCAGGGGGACTGAAGCTTTCTTT,CASSLEGRGTEAFF
TRBJ1-1,.,TRBD1,TRBV7-3,TGTGCCAGCAGCCCGCAGGTAACAGGGGTCACTGAAGCTTTCTTT,CASSPQVTGVTEAFF
TRBJ2-5,once,.,TRBV29-1,TGCAGCGGGGGGCGGGAGACCCAGTACTTC,CSGGRETQYF
TRBJ1-5,.,TRBD1,TRBV6-6,TGTGCCAGCAGTACAGGGGGCGCCGGACAGCCCCAGCATTTT,CASSTGGAGQPQHF
TRBJ1-2,.,TRBD1,TRBV6-6,TGTGCCAGCAGGGTCGGACAGGGACGCTATGGCTACACCTTC,CASRVGQGRYGYTF
TRBJ1-6,few,.,TRBV21-1,TGTGCCAGCAGCAACCGAGGGATTTGGTCGAGCTCCTATAATTCACCCCTCCACTTT,CASSNRGIWSSSYNSPLHF
TRBJ2-4,.,.,TRBV5-1,TGCGCCAGCAGCTTGGCGGGGTATGGGAACATTCAGTACTTC,CASSLAGYGNIQYF
TRBJ2-2,.,TRBD2,TRBV5-5,TGTGCCAGCAGCGCCCGGGGGACTAGCGACACCGGGGAGCTGTTTTTT,CASSARGTSDTGELFF
TRBJ1-2,once,.,TRBV19,TGTGCCAGTAGACACTCCCTCGGGGGAGGCTATGGCTACACCTTC,CASRHSLGGGYGYTF
TRBJ2-7,.,.,TRBV7-9,TGTGCCAGCAGCTCGCCTATTCGGGGCCAGTCGGGGGACGAGCAGTACTTC,CASSSPIRGQSGDEQYF
TRBJ2-5,.,TRBD2,TRBV28,TGTGCCAGCAGGGGGGGGTGGAGAGAGACCCAGTACTTC,CASRGGWRETQYF
TRBJ2-3,.,TRBD1,TRBV5-1,TGCGCCAGCGGCCCTACCGGGACAGCCACAGATACGCAGTATTTT,CASGPTGTATDTQYF
TRBJ2-1,.,TRBD1,TRBV6-5,TGTGCCAGCAGTTACTCGCCAGGGGGTAATGAGCAGTTCTTC,CASSYSPGGNEQFF